The 2 T cell receptor beta chains below come from one sample, sequenced in a study of T-cell reconstitution after alpha-beta-depleted transplantation in children. This sample's TCRbeta library carried unique molecular identifier barcodes. In TCRdb, the PCR reads were re-called with MiXCR into one record per CDR3 protein. Counted here are 800,000 to 1,000,000 distinct CDR3 sequences, about 29% occurring once; the ten biggest clones make up about 28%. Sample: PBMCs, mostly from graft donor cells, taken 360 days after TCRalphabeta/CD19-depleted stem cell transplant. The receptors were sampled from a boy younger than two who had a stem cell transplant for SCID, so the T cells may come from the graft donor.

This clonotype was counted only a few times. This chain joins TRBV6-2 or TRBV6-3 and TRBJ2-1; 8 positions agree with TRBD2. V lost 6 bases to trimming and J lost 8 bases; unmatched junction nucleotides: 12. In germline, CDR1 is MNHEY, CDR2 SVGEGT. The CDR3 is 15 residues long. The CDR3 DNA follows: TGTGCCAGCAGCCTATTCGGCGGGGGGTTCCATGAGCAGTTCTTC. This encodes CASSLFGGGFHEQFF.

The CDR3 is CASSLETSSPVDTQYF. CDR3 in DNA: TGTGCCAGCAGCTTAGAGACTAGCTCCCCTGTAGATACGCAGTATTTT. This chain links TRBV7-2 with TRBJ2-3; 7 nucleotides agree with TRBD2. CDR3 length: 16 amino acids. Germline V gene lookup returns CDR1 SGHTA and CDR2 FQGNSA. V gave up 1 base and J gave up 5 bases; unmatched junction bases: 9.